This T cell receptor beta chain emerged from a study of T cells in Graves' hyperthyroidism and ophthalmopathy. Overall study: Pretreatment peripheral blood was obtained at initial diagnosis. Broader study findings: Most thyroid clonotypes with frequency above 0.001 were detected in blood.

A remark on this clonotype: Its antigen is not identified.

From RNA transcripts, TCR beta CDR3 regions were amplified. TCR CDR3 regions were first amplified by RT-PCR with HTBI primers. A single record per CDR3 protein comes from TCRdb applying MiXCR to the multiplex PCR reads. The sample includes about 740,000 distinct CDR3 sequences, about 15% of them seen just once. Pregnant or lactating patients were excluded, as were those with uncontrolled infection or other autoimmune disease. Diagnoses used clinical symptoms, serum thyroxine and TRAb, thyroid ultrasound and orbital computed tomography. Sequenced material: blood. This TCR came from a woman aged 18-35 years with Graves' hyperthyroidism.

As DNA, the CDR3 is TGTGCCAGCAGTGAAAATCCGGGACCGAAGGCCCACGAGCAGTACTTC. This gives the protein CASSENPGPKAHEQYF. The chain recombines TRBV2 with TRBJ2-7; TRBD1 or TRBD2 may be the D gene (5 bases each). The V end was cut by 2 bases, the J end by 5 bases, with 19 bases between. CDR1 and CDR2 from the germline V gene are SNHLY and FYNNEI. The CDR3 runs to 16 residues.